This T cell receptor beta chain was recorded in a study of CD8 T cells in ankylosing spondylitis. This clonotype has at least ten counts. The germline gives CDR1 SEHNR, CDR2 FQNEAQ (reference sequence). V was shortened by 5 bases and J by 5 bases, with 13 bases between the two germline ends. The CDR3 spans 15 residues. Via MiXCR, TCRdb re-called the 5' RACE reads, giving one row per CDR3 protein. The table records some 220,000 distinct CDR3 sequences, under 12% of them present only once. This sequence joins TRBV7-9 and TRBJ1-6, with D possibly being TRBD1 (5 bases). Material: blood, either unsorted or a sorted T cell fraction (not recorded which). The source of this sequence is a male donor with ankylosing spondylitis or in good health (not recorded which). CDR3 sequence: CASSQYGTDNSPLHF. For the CDR3, the DNA is TGTGCCAGCAGCCAATACGGGACCGATAATTCACCCCTCCACTTT.